This paragraph covers one T cell receptor beta chain sequence. Profiled with immunoSEQ multiplex PCR; TCRdb holds only in-frame clones, not every one. The profile shows 2 million to 3 million clones, approximately 93% of them singletons. The sample comes from a study of shared clonotypes between healthy human individuals. Donors, without exception, were Caucasian adults residing in Nashville, Tennessee. J lost 4 bases, V lost 1 base, and 3 bases had no gene match. Germline V gives CDR1 SGHNT, CDR2 YENEEA. The CDR3 is 15 amino acids. This clonotype was sampled from a man in his late teens or twenties in good health. Some clones in this sample may be carry-over from other donors' samples. The sample was naive CD4+ T cells from PBMCs. Subset specified: CD45RA+ positively selected. This rearrangement joins TRBV11-3 to TRBJ2-3; 9 nucleotides line up with TRBD2. The DNA of the CDR3 is TGTGCCAGCAGCTTAGGCGGGAGGGAGGCAGATACGCAGTATTTT. Translated: CASSLGGREADTQYF.